Listed below are T cell receptor beta chains from one sample, sequenced in a study of shared clonotypes between healthy human individuals. Some clones are missing from TCRdb's copy, which holds only in-frame ones; the method was immunoSEQ multiplex PCR. The profile shows roughly 1,600,000 clones, around 98.5% of them singletons. Sequencing used naive CD4+ T cells sorted from blood. The receptors were gathered from a young man in good health. Both conserved end residues are part of each CDR3. The order of the fields is D gene, J gene, V gene, clone size, CDR3 DNA, CDR3 protein. A D gene is named only where the DNA matches it firmly. Where a row states a size, it is once, few, many or the class of an expanded clone; other rows omit it.

>NA|TRBJ2-3|TRBV7-9|NA
TGTGCCAGCAGCCCTGGACAAGTTACTAGCACAGATACGCAGTATTTT
CASSPGQVTSTDTQYF
>NA|TRBJ1-2|TRBV10-3|once
TGTGCCATCAGTGAGTCACCGGACAGCTCGATGCCTGGCTACACCTTC
CAISESPDSSMPGYTF
>TRBD2|TRBJ2-7|TRBV7-2|NA
TGTGCCAGCAGCTTAAAGTTGCCGGGAGGCTACGAGCAGTACTTC
CASSLKLPGGYEQYF
>NA|TRBJ2-1|TRBV6-1|NA
TGTGCCAGCAGTGAGGGCAGGGACCTTTACAATGAGCAGTTCTTC
CASSEGRDLYNEQFF
>NA|TRBJ2-7|TRBV7-9|NA
TGTGCCAGCAGCCCCCCGGCTAGCAGCTACGAGCAGTACTTC
CASSPPASSYEQYF
>TRBD2|TRBJ2-1|TRBV7-8|NA
TGTGCCAGCAGCTTAGACTTTAGCGGGAGCCGCAATGAGCAGTTCTTC
CASSLDFSGSRNEQFF
>NA|TRBJ1-4|TRBV28|NA
TGTGCCAGCAGTTTAGAACAGCTGAGGGTTCGTCATGAAAAACTGTTTTTT
CASSLEQLRVRHEKLFF
>TRBD1|TRBJ1-1|TRBV27|once
TGTGCCAGCAGCTCGACAGGGTGGCACCAAGCTTTCTTT
CASSSTGWHQAFF
>NA|TRBJ1-5|TRBV7-2|NA
TGTGCCAGCAGCCAAGATGGGGGAAATCAGCCCCAGCATTTT
CASSQDGGNQPQHF
>NA|TRBJ2-7|TRBV5-1|NA
TGCGCCAGCACGCCGAATTTAGGCTACGAGCAGTACTTC
CASTPNLGYEQYF
>NA|TRBJ1-3|TRBV6-1|once
TGTGCCAGACCGCCCCCGCGGGGTGCGGGAAACACCATATATTTT
CARPPPRGAGNTIYF
>NA|TRBJ2-7|TRBV30|NA
TGTGCCTGGAGTCCCCTAGGGGGGGGCGCCTACGAGCAGTACTTC
CAWSPLGGGAYEQYF
>NA|TRBJ1-5|TRBV19|NA
TGTGCCAGTAGTTTTAATAGCAATCAGCCCCAGCATTTT
CASSFNSNQPQHF
>NA|TRBJ2-7|TRBV6-5|NA
TGTGCCAGCAACGAGGCCAGGAGTGTCGAGCAGTACTTC
CASNEARSVEQYF
>TRBD2|TRBJ2-7|TRBV14|NA
TGTGCCAGCAGCCACCCCGGGACTAGCGCACCCTACGAGCAGTACTTC
CASSHPGTSAPYEQYF
>NA|TRBJ1-5|TRBV5-6|NA
TGTGCCAGCAGCTTCAGGGGAGGCTATCAGCCCCAGCATTTT
CASSFRGGYQPQHF
>NA|TRBJ1-4|TRBV5-1|NA
TGCGCCAGCAGCTCCGGACAGCTAAATGAAAAACTGTTTTTT
CASSSGQLNEKLFF
>TRBD2|TRBJ2-3|TRBV18|NA
TGTGCCAGCTCACCACCGCTACTAGCGGGAGATACGCAGTATTTT
CASSPPLLAGDTQYF
>TRBD1|TRBJ1-1|TRBV7-3|NA
TGTGCCAGCAGCTTAGACAGGGCGTGGAACACTGAAGCTTTCTTT
CASSLDRAWNTEAFF
>TRBD2|TRBJ2-7|TRBV7-6|NA
TGTGCCAGCAGCCCTTCGGGAGGGCCTCGTGAGCAGTACTTC
CASSPSGGPREQYF
>NA|TRBJ2-3|TRBV20-1|NA
TGCAGTGCTAGACGAGTGGATACGCAGTATTTT
CSARRVDTQYF
>NA|TRBJ1-1|TRBV6-1|NA
TGTGCCAGCAGTGACCTCGGGGTCGCTGAAGCTTTCTTT
CASSDLGVAEAFF
>NA|TRBJ1-1|TRBV10-3|once
TGTGCCAGCACAGGGTTGGACACTGAAGCTTTCTTT
CASTGLDTEAFF
>TRBD1|TRBJ2-4|TRBV11-2|NA
TGTGCCAGCAGTTTACAGGGGGCCAAAAACATTCAGTACTTC
CASSLQGAKNIQYF
>NA|TRBJ1-2|TRBV6-5|NA
TGTGCCAGCAGCCGAGAGCCGGGATTCTATGGCTACACCTTC
CASSREPGFYGYTF
>NA|TRBJ2-2|TRBV27|NA
TGTGCCAGCAGTTTACTAACAGCCGGGGAGCTGTTTTTT
CASSLLTAGELFF
>NA|TRBJ2-3|TRBV18|NA
TGTGCCAGCTCACCATCGAGTGGCACAGATACGCAGTATTTT
CASSPSSGTDTQYF
>NA|TRBJ2-4|TRBV14|NA
TGTGCCAGCAGCCAAGAAACCATCGGAGGGGCCAAAAACATTCAGTACTTC
CASSQETIGGAKNIQYF
>TRBD1|TRBJ2-7|TRBV19|NA
TGTGCCAGTAGTCGACGACAGGGGGCGCAGTACGAGCAGTACTTC
CASSRRQGAQYEQYF
>NA|TRBJ2-5|TRBV5-1|NA
TGCGCCAGCAGCTTGGTGGTAGGCCAAGAGACCCAGTACTTC
CASSLVVGQETQYF
>NA|TRBJ2-3|TRBV10-1|NA
TGCGCCAGCAGTTGGACAACGGGGATCGATACGCAGTATTTT
CASSWTTGIDTQYF
>TRBD1|TRBJ1-1|TRBV28|NA
TGTGCCAGCAGTCGGGGGACAGGGATTATGAACACTGAAGCTTTCTTT
CASSRGTGIMNTEAFF
>NA|TRBJ2-7|TRBV5-1|NA
TGCGCCAGCAGCTTATCAATCCGCGGGACATTAAACTCCTACGAGCAGTACTTC
CASSLSIRGTLNSYEQYF
>TRBD2|TRBJ2-3|TRBV5-1|NA
TGCGCCAGCAGCACAGGGACTAGCGGGAGAAGCACAGATACGCAGTATTTT
CASSTGTSGRSTDTQYF
>NA|TRBJ2-1|TRBV5-1|NA
TGCGCCAGCAGCTTCTTACGGGAGAGCTCCTACAATGAGCAGTTCTTC
CASSFLRESSYNEQFF
>TRBD2|TRBJ2-7|TRBV7-9|NA
TGTGCCAGCAGCTCGGGACTAGCCTACGAGCAGTACTTC
CASSSGLAYEQYF
>NA|TRBJ1-2|TRBV30|NA
TGTGCCTGGAGCCGGGATCCCCAATCTTCAGCTAACTATGGCTACACCTTC
CAWSRDPQSSANYGYTF
>TRBD2|TRBJ2-2|TRBV19|NA
TGTGCCTCTCGGGGGGAGCGGTACACCGGGGAGCTGTTTTTT
CASRGERYTGELFF
>NA|TRBJ2-7|TRBV18|NA
TGTGCCAGCTCACCAACCCCGGGACTGACCTACGAGCAGTACTTC
CASSPTPGLTYEQYF
>TRBD2|TRBJ2-1|TRBV6-1|NA
TGTGCCAGCAGTCGGACTAGCGGCCGCAATGAGCAGTTCTTC
CASSRTSGRNEQFF
>TRBD1|TRBJ2-7|TRBV11-3|NA
TGTGCCAGCAGCTCGGGACAGGTGGGAGTCCGGAACGAGCAGTACTTC
CASSSGQVGVRNEQYF
>TRBD2|TRBJ2-1|TRBV5-1|NA
TGCGCCAGCAGCTTACTGACTAGCGGGGAACACAATGAGCAGTTCTTC
CASSLLTSGEHNEQFF
>NA|TRBJ2-7|TRBV28|NA
TGTGCCAGCAGCTTGCTTCCGAGACAGGTCATGCACGAGCAGTACTTC
CASSLLPRQVMHEQYF
>NA|TRBJ2-5|TRBV7-9|NA
TGTGCCAGCAGCTTAGCTCTTAGCGGTCGAGAGACCCAGTACTTC
CASSLALSGRETQYF
>NA|TRBJ2-2|TRBV7-3|NA
TGTGCCAGCAGCAGGGTACACACCGGGGAGCTGTTTTTT
CASSRVHTGELFF
>TRBD2|TRBJ2-5|TRBV2|NA
TGTGCCAGCAGGGCCCGACTAGCTGGTAAAGAGACCCAGTACTTC
CASRARLAGKETQYF
>TRBD2|TRBJ2-7|TRBV6-5|NA
TGTGCCAGCAGTAGAGCGGGAAGCGAGCAGTACTTC
CASSRAGSEQYF
>NA|TRBJ2-2|TRBV11-2|NA
TGTGCCAGCAGCTATGGGACCTCGAACACCGGGGAGCTGTTTTTT
CASSYGTSNTGELFF
>NA|TRBJ2-3|TRBV19|once
TGTGCCAGTAGTATTGTGCAGGGGAGCACAGATACGCAGTATTTT
CASSIVQGSTDTQYF
>NA|TRBJ2-7|TRBV6-5|NA
TGTGCCAGCAGAGAGACAGCGGGCTCCGCCTACGAGCAGTACTTC
CASRETAGSAYEQYF
>TRBD1|TRBJ2-1|TRBV11-3|NA
TGTGCCAGCAGCCTCTCCGGGACAGCACTTTACAATGAGCAGTTCTTC
CASSLSGTALYNEQFF
>TRBD2|TRBJ2-1|TRBV18|once
TGTGCCAGCTCACCAGTAGGACTAGGCTCCTACAATGAGCAGTTCTTC
CASSPVGLGSYNEQFF
>TRBD1|TRBJ1-3|TRBV5-1|NA
TGCGCCAGCAGCTTGGACAGGGGGGCTGGAAACACCATATATTTT
CASSLDRGAGNTIYF
>TRBD1|TRBJ2-7|TRBV11-2|NA
TGTGCCAGCAGCAGGGTACCGGGACAGTGGTCCTACGAGCAGTACTTC
CASSRVPGQWSYEQYF
>NA|TRBJ2-3|TRBV5-1|NA
TGCGCCAGCAGCTTGGGAATTGCTAGCGCCACAGATACGCAGTATTTT
CASSLGIASATDTQYF
>TRBD1|TRBJ1-1|TRBV2|NA
TGTGCCAGCAAAACCTCGGCGGACAGGGATATGAACACTGAAGCTTTCTTT
CASKTSADRDMNTEAFF
>NA|TRBJ2-2|TRBV27|NA
TGTGCCAGCAGTTTCAACACCGGGGAGCTGTTTTTT
CASSFNTGELFF